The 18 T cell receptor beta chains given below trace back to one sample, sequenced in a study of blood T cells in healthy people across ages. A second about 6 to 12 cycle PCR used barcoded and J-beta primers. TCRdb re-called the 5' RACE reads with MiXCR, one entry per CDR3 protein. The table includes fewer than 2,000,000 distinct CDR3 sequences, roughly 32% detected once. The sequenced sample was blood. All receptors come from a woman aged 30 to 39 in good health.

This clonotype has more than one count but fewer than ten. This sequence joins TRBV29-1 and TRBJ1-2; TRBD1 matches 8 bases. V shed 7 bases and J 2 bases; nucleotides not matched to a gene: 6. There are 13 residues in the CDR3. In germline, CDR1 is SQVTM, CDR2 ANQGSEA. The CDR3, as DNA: TGCAGCGCTACGACAGGGGAAAACTATGGCTACACCTTC. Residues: CSATTGENYGYTF.

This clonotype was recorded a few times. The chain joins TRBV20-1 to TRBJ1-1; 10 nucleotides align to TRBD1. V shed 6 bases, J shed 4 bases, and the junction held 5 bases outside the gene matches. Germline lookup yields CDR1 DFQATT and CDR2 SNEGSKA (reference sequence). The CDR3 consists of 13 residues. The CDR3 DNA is TGCAGTGCCCGCGGGACAGGGGCCACTGAAGCTTTCTTT. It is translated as CSARGTGATEAFF.

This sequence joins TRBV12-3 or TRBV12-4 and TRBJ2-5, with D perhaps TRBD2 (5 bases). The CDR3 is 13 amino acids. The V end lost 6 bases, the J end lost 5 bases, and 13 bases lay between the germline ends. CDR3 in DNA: TGTGCCAGCAGCCCAGCGGAGTGGGAGACCCAGTACTTC. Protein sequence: CASSPAEWETQYF.

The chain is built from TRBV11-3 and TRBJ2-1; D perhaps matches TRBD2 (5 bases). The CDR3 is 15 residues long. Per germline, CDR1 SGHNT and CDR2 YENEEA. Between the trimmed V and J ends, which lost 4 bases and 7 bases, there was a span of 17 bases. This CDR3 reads CASSSIAGTGNEQFF. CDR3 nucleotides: TGTGCCAGCAGCTCCATTGCGGGTACGGGGAATGAGCAGTTCTTC.

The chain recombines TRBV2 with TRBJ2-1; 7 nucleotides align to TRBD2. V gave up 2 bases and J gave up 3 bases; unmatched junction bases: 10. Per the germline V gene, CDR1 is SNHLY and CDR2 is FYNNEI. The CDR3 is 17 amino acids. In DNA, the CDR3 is TGTGCCAGCAGTGAATGGGCGAGCGGGGTGGGCTACAATGAGCAGTTCTTC. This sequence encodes CASSEWASGVGYNEQFF. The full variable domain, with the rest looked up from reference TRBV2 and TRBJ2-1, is EPEVTQTPSHQVTQMGQEVILRCVPISNHLYFYWYRQILGQKVEFLVSFYNNEISEKSEIFDDQFSVERPDGSNFTLKIRSTKLEDSAMYFCASSEWASGVGYNEQFFGPGTRLTVL.

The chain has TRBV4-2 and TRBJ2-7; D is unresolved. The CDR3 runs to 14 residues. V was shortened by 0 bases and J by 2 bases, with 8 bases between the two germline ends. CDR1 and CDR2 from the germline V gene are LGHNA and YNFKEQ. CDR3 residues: CASSQDKGTYEQYV. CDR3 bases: TGTGCCAGCAGCCAAGATAAAGGGACCTACGAGCAGTACGTC.

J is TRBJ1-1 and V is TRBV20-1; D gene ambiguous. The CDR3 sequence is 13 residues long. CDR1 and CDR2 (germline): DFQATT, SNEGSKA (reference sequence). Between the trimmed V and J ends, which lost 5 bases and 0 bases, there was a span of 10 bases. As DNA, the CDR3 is TGCAGTGCTGCGGCGAGCATGAACACTGAAGCTTTCTTT. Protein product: CSAAASMNTEAFF.

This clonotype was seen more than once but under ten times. The CDR3 sequence is CASSRLAGARDTQYF. The CDR3 DNA reads as TGTGCCAGCAGCCGACTAGCGGGAGCTCGAGATACGCAGTATTTT. The rearrangement links TRBV13 to TRBJ2-3; 12 bases map to TRBD2. The CDR3 length is 15 residues. With 5 bases clipped from V and 5 bases from J, the junction kept 5 bases outside the gene matches. The germline gives CDR1 PRHDT, CDR2 FYEKMQ (reference sequence).

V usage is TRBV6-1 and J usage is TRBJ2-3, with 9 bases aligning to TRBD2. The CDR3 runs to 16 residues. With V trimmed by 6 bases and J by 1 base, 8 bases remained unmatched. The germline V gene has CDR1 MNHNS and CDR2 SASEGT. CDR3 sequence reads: CASRWEAGGRTDTQYF. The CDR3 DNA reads TGTGCCAGCAGATGGGAAGCGGGGGGCCGCACAGATACGCAGTATTTT.

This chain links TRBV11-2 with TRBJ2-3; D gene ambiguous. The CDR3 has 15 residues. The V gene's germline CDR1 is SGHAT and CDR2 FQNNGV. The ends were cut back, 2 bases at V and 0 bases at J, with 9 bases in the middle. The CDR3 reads CASSLNGASTDTQYF. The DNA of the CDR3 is TGTGCCAGCAGCTTAAACGGAGCTAGCACAGATACGCAGTATTTT.

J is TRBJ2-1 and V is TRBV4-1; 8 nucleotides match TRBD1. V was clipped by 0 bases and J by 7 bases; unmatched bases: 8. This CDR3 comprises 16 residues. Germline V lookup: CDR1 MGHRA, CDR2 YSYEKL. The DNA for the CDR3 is TGCGCCAGCAGCCAAGAGAACAGGGGGGTGGGAAATGAGCAGTTCTTC. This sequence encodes CASSQENRGVGNEQFF.

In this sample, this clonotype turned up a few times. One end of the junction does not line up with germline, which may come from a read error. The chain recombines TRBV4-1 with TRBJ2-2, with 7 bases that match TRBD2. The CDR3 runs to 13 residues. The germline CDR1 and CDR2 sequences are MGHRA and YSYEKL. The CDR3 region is CASSQGDYGERFF. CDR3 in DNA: TGCGCCAGCAGCCAAGGGGACTACGGGGAGCGGTTTTTT.

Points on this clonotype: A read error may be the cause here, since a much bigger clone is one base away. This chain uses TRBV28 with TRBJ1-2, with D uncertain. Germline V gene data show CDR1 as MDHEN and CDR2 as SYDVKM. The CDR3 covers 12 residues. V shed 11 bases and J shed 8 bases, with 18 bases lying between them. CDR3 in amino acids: CACFMSAKGYTF. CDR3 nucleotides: TGTGCCTGCTTTATGAGTGCGAAGGGCTACACCTTC.

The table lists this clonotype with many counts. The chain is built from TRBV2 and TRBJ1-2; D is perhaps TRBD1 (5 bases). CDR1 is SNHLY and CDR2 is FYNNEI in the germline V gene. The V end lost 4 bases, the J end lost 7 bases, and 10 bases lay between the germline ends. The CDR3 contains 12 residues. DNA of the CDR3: TGTGCCAGCAGTGGTCAGGGCTTTGGCTACACCTTC. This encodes CASSGQGFGYTF.

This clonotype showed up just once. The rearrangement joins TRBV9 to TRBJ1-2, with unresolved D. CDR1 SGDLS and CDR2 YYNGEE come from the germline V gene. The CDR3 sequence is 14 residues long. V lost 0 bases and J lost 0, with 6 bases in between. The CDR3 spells CASSVGGTNYGYTF. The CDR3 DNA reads TGTGCCAGCAGCGTAGGAGGAACTAACTATGGCTACACCTTC.

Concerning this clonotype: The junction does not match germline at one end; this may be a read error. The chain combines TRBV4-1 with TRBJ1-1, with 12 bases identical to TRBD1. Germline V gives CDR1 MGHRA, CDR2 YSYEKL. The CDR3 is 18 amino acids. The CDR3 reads CASGQRPGTGGVNTEAFF. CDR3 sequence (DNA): TGCGCCAGCGGCCAACGACCTGGGACAGGGGGCGTCAACACTGAAGCTTTCTTT.

The CDR3 loop reads CAWEGGNNEQFF. The CDR3 bases are TGTGCCTGGGAGGGGGGAAACAATGAGCAGTTCTTC. This chain connects TRBV30 to TRBJ2-1; D may match TRBD1 or TRBD2 (6 bases each). V was shortened by 5 bases and J by 5 bases, with 10 bases between the two germline ends. The CDR3 length is 12 residues. CDR1 GTSNPN and CDR2 SVGIG come from the germline V gene (reference sequence).

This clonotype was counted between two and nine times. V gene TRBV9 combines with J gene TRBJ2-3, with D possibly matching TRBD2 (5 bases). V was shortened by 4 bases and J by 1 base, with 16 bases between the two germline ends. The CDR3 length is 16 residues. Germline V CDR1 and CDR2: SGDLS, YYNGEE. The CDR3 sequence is CASSLFGNRGTDTQYF. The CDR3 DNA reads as TGTGCCAGCAGCCTCTTCGGGAATAGGGGCACAGATACGCAGTATTTT.